This T cell receptor (beta chain) was retrieved from a study of cytomegalovirus exposure and HLA in healthy donors (dated by TCRdb to about 2017). About the investigation overall: In an earlier analysis of about 560 of the donors, about 270 Gb of sequence data and 90 million to 130 million unique TCR beta sequences from roughly 190 million T cells were reported. Roughly 290 gigabases of sequencing data and approximately 92 million unique TCR sequences made up an early release that covered fewer than 650 HLA-typed donors. Of the 300 to 500 genotyped donors, 75% to 85% were placed in the genetic ancestry cluster associated with self-reported Caucasian donors. The study was designed to test whether signatures of past pathogen exposure could be identified by cataloging public T cell receptors. The study profiled the T cell repertoires of hundreds of subjects by immunosequencing and related them to cytomegalovirus serostatus. Besides the first cohort of some 670 subjects, a separate validation cohort made up of about 120 different subjects was used. The study combined high-throughput TCR immunosequencing, statistical association of individual TCRs with disease status, and machine learning to predict cytomegalovirus infection status. A later analysis re-examined previously published TCR beta repertoires from roughly 650 donors and added high-resolution HLA genotyping to investigate patterns of TCR occurrence. The later analysis used no new phenotypic data to find candidate immune exposures, relying instead on TCR beta sequences and their occurrence across donors. To decide whether each TCR beta V gene segment behaved as functional or pseudogenic, an earlier analysis of approximately 590 of the donors relied on high-throughput TCR beta sequencing. Donor age, sex, ethnicity and CMV serostatus were compiled together with the repertoire data. A later genetic analysis used genome-wide SNP genotypes for about 60% of the roughly 700 donors, treating that subset as a discovery cohort. All discovery cohort repertoires had been generated using a single sequencing platform. Class I and class II HLA loci were covered by the typing at four-digit resolution. Typing coverage differed by locus: A, B, C, DRB1 and DQB1 were typed in roughly 620-640 donors, DQA1 in about 500, DPA1 in approximately 610, and DPB1 in 472. A handful of DR-DQ haplotypes were handled as single units for association and clustering because linkage in the cohort was strong. Across under 500 genotyped donors of the cohort, an average of roughly 250,000 unique TCR beta nucleotide sequences per donor were sequenced, and about a sixth of those sequences were non-productive. Results the study describes overall, beyond this receptor: Across donors, most TCR sequences were observed very rarely, whereas some public TCRs were present in many individuals. A later analysis reported that several top co-occurrence clusters appeared linked to parvovirus B19, influenza, CMV and Epstein-Barr virus. Assigning TCR associations to individual alleles was difficult when HLA alleles, especially DR and DQ, strongly co-occurred. The study listed 164 TCR beta chains as associated with cytomegalovirus. The earlier analysis of 587 of the donors excluded approximately 15 rarely observed V segments, including chromosome 9 orphons, because counts were too low. In a later analysis, most CMV-associated TCR beta chains were found to appear HLA-restricted, with HLA associations seemingly driven largely by CMV exposure. Correlated functional status among segregating V segments might reflect linkage disequilibrium, but an unknown experimental factor could not be ruled out. A group of highly shared sequence variants was considered likely to be a technical artifact of the sequencing pipeline. The classifier was reported to diagnose cytomegalovirus status with high specificity and sensitivity in both the original and validation cohorts. The cohort was sequenced for TCR beta chains only, and without alpha or paired-chain data the features that could be detected were limited. In vitro tests confirmed that a few of the cytomegalovirus-associated TCR beta chains recognize cytomegalovirus antigens. In a later analysis, HLA-associated TCR beta chains showed more clonal expansion and lower generation probabilities than non-associated chains that were equally common. According to a later analysis, TCR association rates differed among HLA loci, with DRB1 alleles showing the most associated TCRs and HLA-C alleles showing the fewest. The authors suggested that the approach could potentially be extended to other disease states and immunological phenotypes. Some IMGT-functional V segments, including TRBV6-2 and TRBV6-3, could not be distinguished by the 87-base-pair reads and were therefore excluded. At a false discovery rate of 0.05, a later analysis linked around 17,000 TCR beta sequences to specific HLA alleles. V-gene and J-gene trimming of TCR beta chains was associated with a missense DCLRE1C variant in a later genetic analysis, and the association was replicated in an independent cohort. Because some donors lacked HLA typing at each locus, the association tests relied only on the typed subset. Roughly uniform sequencing depth across donors was assumed in presence/absence analyses, although this assumption may not hold. The only immune exposure information available for the cohort was CMV serostatus. A further reported finding was that TCR beta sequences accurately predicted the HLA-A and HLA-B alleles for most subjects in the first cohort. A later genetic analysis reported fewer N-insertions in productive TCRs among donors in an Asian-associated ancestry cluster than the roughly 670-donor mean. An earlier analysis of 587 of the donors showed that most TCR beta V segments appeared in productive rearrangements either about 87% or about 30% of the time, which broadly matched IMGT annotations.

Comment on this clone: Which antigen it targets is not known. The sample holds no much larger clone one base away, and base qualities are not on file. Other DNA sequences in this specimen translate into the identical CDR3.

Library construction relied on the immunoSEQ multiplex PCR assay. For the multiplex PCR, a mixture combining 60 forward primers for TCR Vbeta segments and 13 reverse primers for TCR Jbeta segments was used. A multiplex PCR assay on genomic DNA amplified the CDR3 region of rearranged TCR beta genes. Amplified TCR beta libraries were sequenced as 87-base-pair reads on the Illumina HiSeq System. The original methods were these. A later analysis counted approximately 74 million unique TCR beta chains across the 500 to 850 repertoires, and some 12 million of these chains were shared by at least two donors. Raw reads were error-corrected and collapsed into unique sequences by a nearest-neighbor algorithm in which closely related sequences were merged to remove PCR and sequencing errors. To assign V, D and J gene segments, CDR3 sequences were aligned to IMGT reference sequences. For a sequence to be retained, a match of at least six nucleotides to both a V gene segment and a J gene segment was required. A rearrangement was called productive if the CDR3 had no stop codons and remained in frame with V and J, and every other rearrangement was called non-productive. Following IMGT convention, CDR3 was defined as the stretch from the second conserved V-encoded cysteine to the conserved J-encoded phenylalanine. The earlier analysis of 450 to 750 of the donors excluded any sequence lacking an unambiguous match to a single V gene segment. An earlier analysis of 587 of the donors called V segments functional above 56.7% productive rearrangements and segregating when the between-donor standard deviation exceeded 5%. A statistical classification framework was built for diagnosing cytomegalovirus status from the catalog of TCR beta chain sequences. A later analysis assigned V and J genes by comparing TCR nucleotide sequences with IMGT/GENE-DB human TR gene sequences. Using the TCRdist pipeline, a later analysis assigned CDR3 sequences along with most-parsimonious VDJ recombination scenarios. In a later analysis, each TCR beta chain was defined by its CDR3 amino acid sequence together with its V-gene family, and reads without a unique V-gene family were excluded. A later analysis removed 592 highly shared, low-generation-probability nucleotide sequences to deal with suspected cross-contamination and a sequencing artifact. A later analysis calculated a clonal expansion index for each public chain from normalized within-repertoire ranks of inferred template counts. In a later analysis, generation probabilities were computed using a VDJ recombination model fitted to out-of-frame rearrangements, and the results were checked against IGoR. In a later analysis, hypergeometric tests were used to score TCR-TCR, TCR-HLA and TCR-CMV co-occurrence, with a repertoire-size bias correction applied to TCR pairs. To estimate false discovery rates, a later analysis permuted the HLA or CMV assignments 20 times. In a later analysis, co-occurring TCRs were grouped with DBSCAN, and TCRdist sequence similarity was added when clustering was performed within HLA-allele-positive subsets. Co-occurrence clustering excluded repertoires with fewer than 30,000 or more than 120,000 public chains, plus five with anomalous nucleotide sharing. Here the immuneACCESS table is served through TCRdb, limited to in-frame sequences with V and J called. Missing clones are a known gap in these copies; in checked studies unresolved V genes cover under half, and the rest lacks a known reason. D and trimming were read from the DNA, whereas the V and J calls and clone size are those reported in that table. The sample contains around 110,000 clones, 75% to 85% of them found a single time. The top ten clones comprise 3.5% to 4.5% of the sample.

Including cysteine and phenylalanine, the CDR3 has 14 amino acids. Just CDR3 DNA is preserved here, 42 bases in frame from base 1. The germline V gene gives CDR1 as SGDLS and CDR2 as YYNGEE. The germline ends are 10 bases apart after V is trimmed by 0 bases and J by 3 bases. The cohort consisted of 670 or so healthy bone marrow donors. All cohort members were sampled while nominally healthy, although unrecorded immune exposures were likely present. The donor tested CMV seropositive and was one of the 289 seropositive cohort members. A peripheral blood sample was collected from each donor, and TCR beta sequencing was performed on peripheral blood mononuclear cells. The Qiagen DNeasy Blood Extraction Kit was used to extract genomic DNA from the blood cell samples.

Sequences were obtained from PBMCs. The receptor was isolated from a man aged 25 to 40 in good health and CMV-seropositive. This receptor chain uses TRBV9 and TRBJ2-7, and TRBD2 may be the D gene, going by 6 matching bases. The CDR3 is CASSVDGSSYEQYF. The DNA sequence is as follows: TGTGCCAGCAGCGTAGACGGGAGTAGCTACGAGCAGTACTTC.